Only one count was recorded for the clone carrying this T cell receptor beta chain. This specimen comes from a study of technical replicates of blood from four donors. The assay was immunoSEQ multiplex PCR, and TCRdb's table has in-frame clones only and misses some. Altogether tens of thousands of clones are present, around 94% being singletons, with the ten largest covering roughly 0.23%. Germline V gives CDR1 ENHRY, CDR2 SYGVKD. V lost 5 bases, J lost 6 bases, and 10 bases stayed unmatched. The CDR3 contains 16 residues. The TCR sequence derives from a human donor in good health. The chain has TRBV10-3 and TRBJ1-2; TRBD1 matches 12 bases. Sequences were obtained from T cells isolated from PBMCs. The chain's CDR3 is CAISWGTGGALNGYTF. Written as DNA, the CDR3 is TGTGCCATCAGTTGGGGGACAGGGGGCGCATTGAATGGCTACACCTTC.